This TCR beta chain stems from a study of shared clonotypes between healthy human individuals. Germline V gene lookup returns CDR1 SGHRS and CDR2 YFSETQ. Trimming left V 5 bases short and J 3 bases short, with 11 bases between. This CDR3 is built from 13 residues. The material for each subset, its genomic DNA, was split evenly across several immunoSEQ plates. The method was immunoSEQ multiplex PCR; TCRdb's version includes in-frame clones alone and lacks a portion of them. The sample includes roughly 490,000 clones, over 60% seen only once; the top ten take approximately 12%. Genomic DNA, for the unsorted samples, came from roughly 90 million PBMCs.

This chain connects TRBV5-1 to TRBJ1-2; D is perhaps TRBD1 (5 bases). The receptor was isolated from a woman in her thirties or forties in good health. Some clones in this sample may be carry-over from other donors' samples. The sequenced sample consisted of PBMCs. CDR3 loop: CASRAGADYGYTF. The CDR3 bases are TGCGCCAGCAGAGCTGGGGCGGACTATGGCTACACCTTC.